A single TCR beta chain is shown here with its context. The target antigen is unknown. The sample originates from a study of breast tumors, draining lymph nodes, adjacent tissues. Samples came from axillary lymph nodes draining the breast cancer. General observations from the study: Tumor TCR diversity was below lymph nodes but above nontumor tissue. That most tumor T cells come from lymph nodes remained unproven. Most tumor T cells seemingly derive from lymph node, then expand in tumor.

TCRdb ran MiXCR on the multiplex PCR reads and lists one entry per CDR3 protein. The sample lists 200,000 or so distinct CDR3 sequences, around 33% occurring once. CDR1 is SGHDT and CDR2 is YYEEEE in the germline V gene. CDR3 length equals 12 residues. Deletions cut 4 bases from V and 8 bases from J, with 12 bases between. This clonotype was obtained from a female donor with breast cancer. Some clones in this sample may be carry-over from other donors' samples. The rearrangement links TRBV5-6 to TRBJ1-2; TRBD1 might be the D (5 bases). The sequencing sample was made of axillary lymph node tissue. CDR3 in DNA: TGTGCCAGCAGCCCGGGGGACGCGGGCTACACCTTC. Translation: CASSPGDAGYTF. Together with reference TRBV5-6 and TRBJ1-2, the CDR3 gives the full variable domain: DAGVTQSPTHLIKTRGQQVTLRCSPKSGHDTVSWYQQALGQGPQFIFQYYEEEERQRGNFPDRFSGHQFPNYSSELNVNALLLGDSALYLCASSPGDAGYTFGSGTRLTVV.